This T cell receptor beta chain was profiled in a study of cytomegalovirus exposure and HLA in healthy donors listed by TCRdb under 2017. Background for the entire study: A later analysis indicated that the 100 to 150 validation repertoires were generated on the platform also employed for the approximately 700 repertoires of the first cohort. The study aimed to test whether signatures of past pathogen exposure could be identified by cataloging public T cell receptors. Along with the roughly 670-subject first cohort, a separate validation cohort of over a hundred different subjects was used. To predict cytomegalovirus infection status, the study brought together high-throughput TCR immunosequencing, statistical association of individual TCRs with disease status, and machine learning. On the study overall, not on this receptor specifically: The classifier was reported to diagnose cytomegalovirus status with high specificity and sensitivity in both the original cohort and the validation cohort. According to the authors, the approach could potentially be generalized to other disease states and immunological phenotypes. A later analysis found that TCRs clustered in the first cohort also tended to co-occur in the roughly 120 validation repertoires, with approximately 94% of cluster scores above 0. The validation cohort had no HLA typing available for a later analysis, so co-occurrence within that cohort was assessed over all 120 or so repertoires. The study listed 150 to 200 TCR beta chains as associated with cytomegalovirus. Most TCR sequences were observed very rarely across donors, whereas some public TCRs were present in many individuals. In vitro tests confirmed that a few of the cytomegalovirus-associated TCR beta chains recognize cytomegalovirus antigens.

The donors belonged to the validation cohort of 120 subjects, which was separate from the 666-subject first cohort. The germline V gene encodes CDR1 SGHRS and CDR2 YFSETQ. Trimming removed 7 bases from V and 7 bases from J, leaving 12 bases between the germline ends. Its CDR3 holds 12 amino acids, cysteine through phenylalanine. Kept here is only the CDR3 DNA, which spans 36 bases and is read in frame from base 1. Note on this clone: Its antigen is unknown. Base qualities are not provided; no much larger clone lies one nucleotide away.

Library method: the immunoSEQ multiplex PCR assay. The paper's data handling went like this. A statistical classification framework was developed to diagnose cytomegalovirus status using the catalog of TCR beta chain sequences. In its TCRdb copy, this immuneACCESS table keeps in-frame sequences only and misses some clones. Where compared with another copy, unresolved V genes explain less than half of these, and the others have no known cause. V, J and clone size reflect that table, while D and trimming were determined from the DNA. Recorded for this sample are under 200,000 clones; under 90% of them occurred a single time. The ten largest make up about a tenth of the sample.

Material: PBMCs. Recombination joined TRBV5-1 with TRBJ2-1, with no D gene named confidently. This receptor was taken from a woman between 18 and 29 years old in good health and CMV-seropositive. The CDR3 is CASGPGWNEQFF. The nucleotide sequence reads TGCGCCAGCGGCCCCGGGTGGAATGAGCAGTTCTTC.